These 21 T cell receptor beta chains were all obtained from the same sample, sequenced in a study of PD-1 blockade in classical Hodgkin lymphoma. Some clones are missing from TCRdb's copy, which holds only in-frame ones; the method was immunoSEQ multiplex PCR. This table holds roughly 100,000 clones, around 78% found once. Time point defined: cycle 4 day 1 (C4D1), after six to seven weeks of nivolumab. The patients all showed relapse after autologous stem cell transplantation, while their brentuximab vedotin exposure varied. Sample: peripheral blood mononuclear cells (PBMCs), taken before the fourth cycle of nivolumab. Receptors originate from a human donor with classical Hodgkin lymphoma.

This chain joins TRBV6-5 and TRBJ1-1; D possibly corresponds to TRBD1 (6 bases). The CDR3 covers 15 residues. The V end lost 6 bases, the J end lost 6 bases, and 20 bases lay between the germline ends. The germline gives CDR1 MNHEY, CDR2 SVGAGI. CDR3 nucleotide sequence: TGTGCCAGCAGACCCCTTCGGTCGGGGGGCCCTGAAGCTTTCTTT. It is translated as CASRPLRSGGPEAFF.

The chain employs TRBV5-6 and TRBJ1-1; no reliable D call. The length of the CDR3 is 15 residues. Germline lookup yields CDR1 SGHDT and CDR2 YYEEEE. V was clipped by 0 bases and J by 0 bases, with 9 bases between them. CDR3 in amino acids: CASSLAGRVNTEAFF. CDR3 DNA sequence: TGTGCCAGCAGCTTGGCGGGCAGAGTGAACACTGAAGCTTTCTTT.

The chain carries TRBV12-5 and TRBJ1-2; weak D call: TRBD1 (6 bases). The V gene lost 3 bases and the J gene lost 4 bases, with 21 bases spanning the gap. The CDR3 has 17 amino acids. CDR1 and CDR2 from the germline V gene are LGHNT and FRNRAP. The CDR3 protein is CASGFSGVRGGIYGYTF. The CDR3 region has the DNA TGTGCTAGTGGTTTTTCGGGGGTCAGGGGAGGGATCTATGGCTACACCTTC. Filled out from reference TRBV12-5 and TRBJ1-2, the complete variable domain reads DARVTQTPRHKVTEMGQEVTMRCQPILGHNTVFWYRQTMMQGLELLAYFRNRAPLDDSGMPKDRFSAEMPDATLATLKIQPSEPRDSAVYFCASGFSGVRGGIYGYTFGSGTRLTVV.

The chain is built from TRBV28 and TRBJ2-7; tentatively, D is TRBD1 (6 bases). The CDR3 extends over 15 amino acids. V lost 5 bases and J lost 5, with 19 bases in between. Germline loops: CDR1 MDHEN, CDR2 SYDVKM. CDR3: CASSRYREKVNEQYF. The CDR3 DNA reads TGTGCCAGCAGTCGATACAGGGAGAAGGTGAACGAGCAGTACTTC.

This chain connects TRBV6-5 to TRBJ1-5; unclear D gene. The CDR3 is 15 residues long. Germline V lookup: CDR1 MNHEY, CDR2 SVGAGI. Trimming took off 0 bases at V and 7 bases at J, with 13 bases between the two ends. CDR3: CASSYSATYGQPQHF. The DNA of the CDR3 is TGTGCCAGCAGTTACTCGGCGACATACGGGCAGCCCCAGCATTTT.

The chain links TRBV5-1 to TRBJ2-2, with D hard to call. Germline CDR1 SGHRS, CDR2 YFSETQ. The V gene lost 4 bases and the J gene lost 5 bases, with 9 bases spanning the gap. This CDR3 has 13 amino acids. CDR3 bases: TGCGCCAGCAGCCCAGGATGGACCGGGGAGCTGTTTTTT. This gives the protein CASSPGWTGELFF. The whole variable domain, filled in from reference TRBV5-1 and TRBJ2-2, reads KAGVTQTPRYLIKTRGQQVTLSCSPISGHRSVSWYQQTPGQGLQFLFEYFSETQRNKGNFPGRFSGRQFSNSRSEMNVSTLELGDSALYLCASSPGWTGELFFGEGSRLTVL.

The chain uses TRBV5-4 and TRBJ1-4, with 7 bases aligning to TRBD1. From germline, CDR1 is SGHNT and CDR2 YYREEE (reference sequence). V shed 4 bases and J 10 bases; nucleotides not matched to a gene: 13. The CDR3 runs 15 residues. Here the CDR3 reads CASSINGGTDGKLFF. CDR3 sequence (DNA): TGTGCCAGCAGCATCAATGGCGGGACAGACGGAAAACTGTTTTTT.

In DNA form, the CDR3 reads TGTGCCAGCGGATTTGGAGGGGTCAATCAGCCCCAGCATTTT. It specifies CASGFGGVNQPQHF. The V and J genes are TRBV9 and TRBJ1-5; perhaps TRBD1 as D (5 bases). This CDR3 spans 14 amino acids. CDR1 is SGDLS and CDR2 is YYNGEE in the germline V gene. Trimming took 7 bases from V and 3 from J, leaving 14 bases between them.

The chain is built from TRBV7-8 and TRBJ2-7; 13 bases are shared with TRBD2. There are 18 residues in the CDR3. From germline, CDR1 is SGHVS and CDR2 FQNEAQ. V shed 4 bases and J 2 bases; nucleotides not matched to a gene: 11. For the CDR3, the DNA is TGTGCCAGCAGCTCACGACTAGCGGGAGGCGGATGGACCTACGAGCAGTACTTC. This sequence encodes CASSSRLAGGGWTYEQYF.

This chain connects TRBV7-9 to TRBJ1-4, with TRBD1 identical over 10 bases. CDR1 is SEHNR, CDR2 FQNEAQ, per germline (reference sequence). CDR3 length: 15 amino acids. Germline trimming cut 3 bases from V and 8 bases from J; bases unmatched to any gene: 6. As DNA, the CDR3 is TGTGCCAGCAGCTTCGACAGGGGGCTTGGGGAAAAACTGTTTTTT. Its protein is CASSFDRGLGEKLFF.

This rearrangement joins TRBV5-5 to TRBJ1-6; the match to TRBD1 covers 8 bases. V shed 2 bases, J shed 6 bases, and the junction held 1 base outside the gene matches. Germline loops: CDR1 SGHKS, CDR2 YYEKEE (reference sequence). This CDR3 spans 14 amino acids. The CDR3 sequence: CASSFDRGNSPLHF. The CDR3 DNA reads TGTGCCAGCAGCTTCGACAGGGGTAATTCACCCCTCCACTTT.

The chain joins TRBV28 to TRBJ2-3; TRBD2 aligns across 8 bases. Germline V gene sequence: CDR1 MDHEN, CDR2 SYDVKM. Unmatched junction bases numbered 7, after V lost 5 bases and J lost 3 bases. The CDR3 has 15 residues. The CDR3 DNA reads TGTGCCAGCAGTGCCGGGACTAGTCGTACAGATACGCAGTATTTT. The encoded protein is CASSAGTSRTDTQYF. The full variable domain, its missing parts supplied by reference TRBV28 and TRBJ2-3, is DVKVTQSSRYLVKRTGEKVFLECVQDMDHENMFWYRQDPGLGLRLIYFSYDVKMKEKGDIPEGYSVSREKKERFSLILESASTNQTSMYLCASSAGTSRTDTQYFGPGTRLTVL.

The rearrangement links TRBV7-2 to TRBJ1-1; D remains unclear. The CDR3 covers 15 residues. CDR1 and CDR2 from the germline V gene are SGHTA and FQGNSA. V was trimmed by 1 base and J by 2 bases, leaving 11 bases between them. CDR3 DNA: TGTGCCAGCAGCTTAGTTTCAGGCTTAAACACTGAAGCTTTCTTT. It yields the protein CASSLVSGLNTEAFF.

The CDR3 sequence: CASSRGLAGTDTQYF. CDR3 bases: TGCGCCAGCAGCCGGGGACTAGCGGGCACAGATACGCAGTATTTT. The chain is built from TRBV5-1 and TRBJ2-3; 11 bases map to TRBD2. The germline V gene encodes CDR1 SGHRS and CDR2 YFSETQ. This CDR3 comprises 15 residues. V was pared by 4 bases and J by 1 base, with 2 bases of the junction left unmatched.

The gene calls are TRBV7-2 and TRBJ2-1; 10 bases map to TRBD2. Germline loops: CDR1 SGHTA, CDR2 FQGNSA. The ends lost 2 bases at V and 6 bases at J; junction bases unmatched: 4. The CDR3 sequence is 15 residues long. In nucleotides, the CDR3 is TGTGCCAGCAGCTTAACTAGCGGGATGTTCAATGAGCAGTTCTTC. As protein: CASSLTSGMFNEQFF.

V gene TRBV28 combines with J gene TRBJ1-2; the D is unclear. The CDR3 consists of 17 residues. Trimming removed 4 bases at V and 0 bases at J, with 18 bases between. Germline CDR1 is MDHEN and CDR2 is SYDVKM. The CDR3 sequence: CASSSVGGPLANYGYTF. As DNA, the CDR3 is TGTGCCAGCAGTTCCGTGGGCGGACCGTTAGCTAACTATGGCTACACCTTC.

V gene TRBV7-2 combines with J gene TRBJ2-1; TRBD2 might be the D (6 bases). The germline V gene encodes CDR1 SGHTA and CDR2 FQGNSA. The CDR3 has 10 residues. The V gene lost 8 bases and the J gene lost 10 bases, with 9 bases spanning the gap. The CDR3 sequence: CASGGREQFF. The CDR3 DNA reads as TGTGCCAGCGGGGGGAGGGAGCAGTTCTTC.

This sequence joins TRBV6-5 and TRBJ2-3; D is ambiguous. V was cut by 4 bases and J by 4 bases, with 3 bases left in between. This CDR3 spans 11 amino acids. Germline-derived CDR1 and CDR2 are MNHEY and SVGAGI. The CDR3 reads CASSSSDTQYF. CDR3 in DNA: TGTGCCAGCAGTTCCTCAGATACGCAGTATTTT.

This sequence joins TRBV15 and TRBJ1-5; no clear D. The CDR3 consists of 14 residues. The germline V gene encodes CDR1 LNHNV and CDR2 YYDKDF (reference sequence). The ends were cut back, 0 bases at V and 2 bases at J, with 5 bases in the middle. CDR3 protein: CATSRDRGNQPQHF. DNA of the CDR3: TGTGCCACCAGCAGAGATAGGGGCAATCAGCCCCAGCATTTT.

The gene calls are TRBV18 and TRBJ2-2; no clear D gene. This CDR3 comprises 14 residues. Trimming left V 8 bases short and J 1 base short, with 11 bases between. Germline values: CDR1 KGHSH, CDR2 LQKENI. CDR3 nucleotide sequence: TGTGCCAGCCGGACGGAATTGAACACCGGGGAGCTGTTTTTT. Amino acids: CASRTELNTGELFF.

The J gene is TRBJ2-1, the V gene TRBV2, with 7 bases matching TRBD1. V gave up 8 bases and J gave up 2 bases; unmatched junction bases: 6. The CDR3 spans 14 residues. Germline CDR1 SNHLY, CDR2 FYNNEI. The CDR3 coding sequence is TGTGCCAGCCAGACAGGGACGGCCTACAATGAGCAGTTCTTC. This sequence encodes CASQTGTAYNEQFF.